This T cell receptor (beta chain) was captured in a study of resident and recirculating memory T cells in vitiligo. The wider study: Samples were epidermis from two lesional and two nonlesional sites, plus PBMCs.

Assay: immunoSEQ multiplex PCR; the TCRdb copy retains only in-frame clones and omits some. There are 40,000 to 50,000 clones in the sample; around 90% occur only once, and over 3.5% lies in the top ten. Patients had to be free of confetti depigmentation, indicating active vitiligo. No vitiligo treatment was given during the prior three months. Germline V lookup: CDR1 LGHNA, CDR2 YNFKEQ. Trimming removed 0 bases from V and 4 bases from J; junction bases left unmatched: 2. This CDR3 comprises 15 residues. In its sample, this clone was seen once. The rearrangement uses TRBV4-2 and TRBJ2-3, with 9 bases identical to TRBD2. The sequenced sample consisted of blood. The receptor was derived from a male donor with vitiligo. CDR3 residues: CASSQDGTSSDTQYF. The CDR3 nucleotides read TGTGCCAGCAGCCAAGATGGGACTAGCTCAGATACGCAGTATTTT.